The present TCR beta chain was sequenced within a study of cytomegalovirus exposure and HLA in healthy donors. Study findings and constraints: The CMV antigen specificity of a few CMV-associated chains was confirmed through in vitro analysis. Most TCR sequences were seen very rarely across donors, but some public TCRs occurred in many. Cytomegalovirus association was listed for under 200 TCR beta chains.

This clone appeared once. The antigen is not known. Trimming shortened V by 7 bases and J by 3 bases, and 10 bases separated the two germline ends. This CDR3 comprises 12 residues. CDR1 is MNHNY and CDR2 is SVGAGI in the germline V gene (reference sequence). Method: immunoSEQ multiplex PCR; TCRdb's copy keeps in-frame clones and lacks some. This sample yields roughly 330,000 clones, of which around 87% are seen a single time; approximately 1% belongs to the top ten. Sample: PBMCs. V and J are TRBV6-6 and TRBJ2-7; D is perhaps TRBD2 (5 bases). This receptor was identified in a woman under 40 in good health and CMV-seropositive. CDR3 DNA sequence: TGTGCCAGCAAAAACGGGGACTACGAGCAGTACTTC. Its protein product is CASKNGDYEQYF.